The clone carrying this T cell receptor beta chain was picked up a small number of times. The antigen remains undetermined. The data originate from a study of post-analysis software for immune sequencing data. Study-wide background: The cohort encompassed relapsing-remitting, secondary progressive and progressive-relapsing multiple sclerosis disease courses. Overall study findings and caveats: Higher frequency in patients than in controls was seen for about five TRBV segments, with TRBV5-6, TRBV5-1 and TRBV20-1 among them.

CDR1 is DFQATT and CDR2 is SNEGSKA in the germline V gene (reference sequence). With V trimmed by 3 bases and J by 2 bases, 15 bases remained unmatched. The CDR3 spans 18 residues. Included in the TCR beta cDNA libraries were unique molecular identifiers. Using its own MiXCR run on the PCR reads, TCRdb lists one record per CDR3 protein. The sample consists of approximately 730,000 distinct CDR3 sequences, just over 45% of them appearing once. The J gene is TRBJ2-1, the V gene TRBV20-1, with TRBD2 matching over 8 bases. The sample was blood. The source of this sequence is a girl under 18 with multiple sclerosis. CDR3 loop: CSASGASGSPTTYNEQFF. The CDR3 coding sequence is TGCAGTGCTAGTGGTGCTAGCGGGTCCCCAACCACCTACAATGAGCAGTTCTTC.